The clone carrying this TCR beta chain has only a few counts. Its antigen is not known. The data belong to a study of human T cells and chemical hapten exposure. As for the study in general: Small discrepancies in pooled library volume mainly accounted for the varying TCR yields per sample. Whole-study findings and limits: Versus controls, expanded TCRs had significantly more large CDR3 similarity clusters.

Library construction involved attaching unique molecular identifiers to individual cDNA molecules, which allowed quantitative, reproducible TCR counting. Each CDR3 protein gets one entry after TCRdb re-called the RACE reads with MiXCR. Here the sample spans some 350,000 distinct CDR3 sequences, more than 5% being singletons. This CDR3 has 16 amino acids. CDR1 and CDR2 (germline): SNHLY, FYNNEI. V lost 6 bases, J lost 1 base, and 13 bases lay in between. Regarding time point: patch test 2, 6 weeks after DPC sensitization. Noted treatment: therapeutic diphenylcyclopropenone sensitization with weekly scalp DPC. In every case, blood was obtained before the patch test was applied.

This chain joins TRBV2 and TRBJ2-6; D is undetermined. The origin of this receptor is a woman aged 18-35 years with alopecia areata. Some clones in this sample may be carry-over from other donors' samples. The source was whole blood, collected in connection with sensitization to the hapten diphenylcyclopropenone (DPC). The CDR3, as DNA: TGTGCCAGCAGCGGCGGTACCGCGTCTGGGGCCAACGTCCTGACTTTC. The encoded protein is CASSGGTASGANVLTF.